These 11 T cell receptor beta chains came from one sample sequenced in a study of cytomegalovirus exposure and HLA in healthy donors. 60 Vbeta and 13 Jbeta primers were used in PCR. Sequenced by immunoSEQ multiplex PCR; TCRdb stores in-frame clones only, minus some. The table records roughly 190,000 clones, about nine tenths of them present only once. The sequenced sample consisted of PBMCs. The receptors were gathered from a boy aged 2 to 10 in good health and CMV-seronegative.

The V and J genes are TRBV6-1 and TRBJ2-4; 13 bases match TRBD2. Germline V gene data show CDR1 as MNHNS and CDR2 as SASEGT. CDR3 length equals 16 residues. The V gene end was trimmed by 1 base and the J gene end by 15 bases; junction bases not matched to a gene: 12. For the CDR3, the DNA is TGTGCCAGCAGTGAAGGTGCGGGGACTAGCGGGACTCCTCGGTACTTC. This translates into CASSEGAGTSGTPRYF.

CDR3 sequence: CASTLDSTSYEQYF. As DNA, the CDR3 is TGTGCCAGCACCCTAGACTCGACCTCCTACGAGCAGTACTTC. V and J are TRBV9 and TRBJ2-7; D remains unclear. The germline CDR1 and CDR2 sequences are SGDLS and YYNGEE. This CDR3 is 14 amino acids long. V dropped 6 bases and J dropped 0 bases, with 13 bases sitting between them.

This chain joins TRBV7-9 and TRBJ2-5; 9 bases are shared with TRBD2. The ends lost 1 base at V and 2 bases at J; junction bases unmatched: 2. CDR3 length: 15 amino acids. Germline CDR1 SEHNR, CDR2 FQNEAQ (reference sequence). CDR3 amino acids: CASSLELAGQETQYF. The CDR3 nucleotides are TGTGCCAGCAGCTTAGAACTAGCGGGTCAAGAGACCCAGTACTTC.

The chain recombines TRBV7-9 with TRBJ2-7, with 8 bases aligning to TRBD1. Unmatched junction bases numbered 8, after V lost 5 bases and J lost 2 bases. The CDR3 length is 15 residues. Germline assignment: CDR1 SEHNR and CDR2 FQNEAQ (reference sequence). This CDR3 is CASSRGQGNTYEQYF. The CDR3, as DNA: TGTGCCAGCAGCCGAGGACAGGGAAACACCTACGAGCAGTACTTC.

The genes are TRBV7-9 and TRBJ2-7; D is unresolved. The CDR3 has 14 amino acids. Trimming cost V 4 bases and J 11 bases, with 21 bases left between them. In germline, CDR1 is SEHNR, CDR2 FQNEAQ (reference sequence). CDR3 region: CASSSPRWLSLKYF. CDR3 DNA: TGTGCCAGCAGCTCCCCTAGATGGCTTTCCCTAAAGTACTTC. The complete variable domain, with remaining parts taken from reference TRBV7-9 and TRBJ2-7, reads DTGVSQNPRHKITKRGQNVTFRCDPISEHNRLYWYRQTLGQGPEFLTYFQNEAQLEKSRLLSDRFSAERPKGSFSTLEIQRTEQGDSAMYLCASSSPRWLSLKYFGPGTRLTVT.

The chain combines TRBV27 with TRBJ2-1, with 8 bases identical to TRBD2. Germline CDR1 and CDR2: MNHEY and SMNVEV (reference sequence). This CDR3 has 14 residues. The ends lost 4 bases at V and 5 bases at J; junction bases unmatched: 4. CDR3 loop: CASSSGLGDNEQFF. The CDR3 nucleotides are TGTGCCAGCAGTTCGGGACTAGGGGACAATGAGCAGTTCTTC.

The V and J genes are TRBV7-9 and TRBJ1-1, with D possibly TRBD1 on 5 matching bases. The germline CDR1 and CDR2 sequences are SEHNR and FQNEAQ (reference sequence). Trimming stripped 8 bases from V and 1 base from J, with 14 bases between. The CDR3 runs to 14 residues. The CDR3 DNA sequence: TGTGCCAGCTATCAGGGCTGGGGGAACACTGAAGCTTTCTTT. It encodes CASYQGWGNTEAFF.

The gene calls are TRBV18 and TRBJ1-1; D unresolved. The ends were cut back, 3 bases at V and 6 bases at J, with 14 bases in the middle. The CDR3 has 14 amino acids. Germline CDR1 reads KGHSH; CDR2 reads LQKENI. DNA of the CDR3: TGTGCCAGCTCACCCTCCGGTCGAGGAGCTGAAGCTTTCTTT. Translation: CASSPSGRGAEAFF. The whole variable domain, remainder taken from reference TRBV18 and TRBJ1-1, is NAGVMQNPRHLVRRRGQEARLRCSPMKGHSHVYWYRQLPEEGLKFMVYLQKENIIDESGMPKERFSAEFPKEGPSILRIQQVVRGDSAAYFCASSPSGRGAEAFFGQGTRLTVV.

The J gene is TRBJ2-6, the V gene TRBV5-6; no clear D. CDR1 SGHDT and CDR2 YYEEEE come from the germline V gene. V lost 0 bases to trimming and J lost 0 bases, with 10 bases between them. The CDR3 contains 17 residues. The CDR3: CASSLASGLSGANVLTF. In DNA form, the CDR3 reads TGTGCCAGCAGCTTGGCCAGTGGGCTCTCTGGGGCCAACGTCCTGACTTTC. Full variable domain (missing parts from reference TRBV5-6 and TRBJ2-6): DAGVTQSPTHLIKTRGQQVTLRCSPKSGHDTVSWYQQALGQGPQFIFQYYEEEERQRGNFPDRFSGHQFPNYSSELNVNALLLGDSALYLCASSLASGLSGANVLTFGAGSRLTVL.

This clone was counted a few times. This chain connects TRBV27 to TRBJ2-2; D gene uncertain. This CDR3 spans 13 amino acids. Trimming removed 5 bases at V and 6 bases at J, with 10 bases between. Looked up from germline, CDR1 is MNHEY and CDR2 is SMNVEV (reference sequence). The CDR3: CASSQLFPGELFF. The CDR3 DNA reads TGTGCCAGCAGTCAATTGTTTCCCGGGGAGCTGTTTTTT.

The chain carries TRBV11-2 and TRBJ1-3; a possible D gene is TRBD1 (6 bases). Trimming removed 1 base from V and 0 bases from J, with 10 bases in between. This CDR3 has 16 residues. Germline V gene sequence: CDR1 SGHAT, CDR2 FQNNGV. The CDR3 DNA follows: TGTGCCAGCAGCTTAGCACCAGGGGACTCTGGAAACACCATATATTTT. Its protein is CASSLAPGDSGNTIYF.